These T cell receptor beta chains were read from a single sample in a study of blood T cells in healthy people across ages. TCRdb recomputed calls from the 5' RACE reads with MiXCR, one row per CDR3 protein. This sample has approximately 850,000 distinct CDR3 sequences, with 40% to 50% found just once. The sequencing sample was made of blood. These receptor sequences come from a man aged 55 to 70 in good health. The CDR3 runs from the conserved cysteine through the conserved F or W. Each record gives: V gene, J gene, D gene, CDR3 length, clone size, CDR3 protein, CDR3 DNA. A D gene is named only where the DNA matches it firmly. The size entry is marked missing in some rows and otherwise reads once, few, many or a size class.

v_gene: TRBV24-1; j_gene: TRBJ2-3; d_gene: NA; len: 15; abundance: NA; CDR3aa: CATSSQGSLTDTQYF; CDR3nt: TGTGCCACCAGTAGCCAGGGGAGCCTCACGGATACGCAGTATTTT
v_gene: TRBV5-6; j_gene: TRBJ2-5; d_gene: TRBD1; len: 15; abundance: NA; CDR3aa: CASSLRDRGLNEQYF; CDR3nt: TGTGCCAGCAGCTTGAGGGACAGGGGACTCAATGAGCAGTACTTC
v_gene: TRBV29-1; j_gene: TRBJ2-7; d_gene: TRBD1; len: 15; abundance: NA; CDR3aa: CSVEQGGGSYNEQYF; CDR3nt: TGCAGCGTAGAACAGGGGGGAGGCTCCTACAATGAGCAGTACTTC
v_gene: TRBV5-1; j_gene: TRBJ2-2; d_gene: TRBD1; len: 15; abundance: NA; CDR3aa: CASSTGQGIAGELFF; CDR3nt: TGCGCCAGCAGCACCGGACAGGGAATAGCCGGGGAGCTGTTTTTT
v_gene: TRBV5-1; j_gene: TRBJ2-5; d_gene: TRBD1; len: 15; abundance: NA; CDR3aa: CASSLEARGTREQYF; CDR3nt: TGCGCCAGCAGCTTGGAGGCCAGGGGGACCCGTGAGCAGTACTTC
v_gene: TRBV29-1; j_gene: TRBJ2-5; d_gene: TRBD2; len: 19; abundance: NA; CDR3aa: CSVEEGSFSLRGGQETQYF; CDR3nt: TGCAGCGTTGAAGAGGGTTCGTTTTCTCTGCGGGGGGGACAAGAGACCCAGTACTTC
v_gene: TRBV21-1; j_gene: TRBJ1-1; d_gene: NA; len: 14; abundance: NA; CDR3aa: CASRPTGVVAEAFF; CDR3nt: TGTGCCAGCAGACCAACAGGGGTGGTCGCTGAAGCTTTCTTT
v_gene: TRBV9; j_gene: TRBJ2-2; d_gene: TRBD1; len: 15; abundance: few; CDR3aa: CASSVGQGLTGELFF; CDR3nt: TGTGCCAGCAGCGTAGGACAGGGCCTCACCGGGGAGCTGTTTTTT
v_gene: TRBV18; j_gene: TRBJ2-7; d_gene: NA; len: 13; abundance: NA; CDR3aa: CASRRIGDYEQYF; CDR3nt: TGTGCCAGCCGTCGTATCGGGGACTACGAGCAGTACTTC
v_gene: TRBV7-3; j_gene: TRBJ2-1; d_gene: TRBD2; len: 15; abundance: NA; CDR3aa: CASSLGVGGGNEQFF; CDR3nt: TGTGCCAGCAGCCTGGGTGTTGGGGGGGGCAATGAGCAGTTCTTC
v_gene: TRBV6-5; j_gene: TRBJ2-5; d_gene: NA; len: 15; abundance: NA; CDR3aa: CASSYSATAEETQYF; CDR3nt: TGTGCCAGCAGTTACTCAGCCACAGCCGAAGAGACCCAGTACTTC
v_gene: TRBV4-3; j_gene: TRBJ1-2; d_gene: NA; len: 17; abundance: NA; CDR3aa: CASSQIVTDTQIYGYTF; CDR3nt: TGCGCCAGCAGCCAGATTGTAACTGATACACAAATCTATGGCTACACCTTC
v_gene: TRBV4-3; j_gene: TRBJ2-3; d_gene: NA; len: 15; abundance: many; CDR3aa: CASSQDRGSRDTQYF; CDR3nt: TGCGCCAGCAGCCAAGATCGCGGCTCAAGGGATACGCAGTATTTT
v_gene: TRBV29-1; j_gene: TRBJ2-1; d_gene: TRBD2; len: 14; abundance: few; CDR3aa: CSVRRGGGANEQFF; CDR3nt: TGCAGCGTTCGCCGCGGCGGGGGGGCCAATGAGCAGTTCTTC
v_gene: TRBV3-1; j_gene: TRBJ2-5; d_gene: NA; len: 13; abundance: many; CDR3aa: CASSQGGQETQYF; CDR3nt: TGTGCCAGCAGCCAAGGGGGACAAGAGACCCAGTACTTC
v_gene: TRBV7-2; j_gene: TRBJ2-7; d_gene: NA; len: 13; abundance: NA; CDR3aa: CASSLGPLMKQYF; CDR3nt: TGTGCCAGCAGCTTGGGGCCGCTTATGAAGCAGTACTTC
v_gene: TRBV9; j_gene: TRBJ1-5; d_gene: NA; len: 14; abundance: NA; CDR3aa: CASSVDADTQPQHF; CDR3nt: TGTGCCAGCAGCGTAGATGCGGATACTCAGCCCCAGCATTTT
v_gene: TRBV7-6; j_gene: TRBJ2-3; d_gene: NA; len: 12; abundance: NA; CDR3aa: CASSPGEDTQYF; CDR3nt: TGTGCCAGCAGCCCCGGTGAGGATACGCAGTATTTT
v_gene: TRBV10-2; j_gene: TRBJ2-7; d_gene: NA; len: 16; abundance: NA; CDR3aa: CASRTDKQGSPYEQYF; CDR3nt: TGCGCCAGCAGAACCGATAAACAGGGTAGCCCCTACGAGCAGTACTTC
v_gene: TRBV6-2/TRBV6-3; j_gene: TRBJ1-4; d_gene: NA; len: 15; abundance: once; CDR3aa: CASSSTAKGGEKLFF; CDR3nt: TGTGCCAGCAGTTCTACCGCTAAGGGGGGTGAAAAACTGTTTTTT
v_gene: TRBV4-2; j_gene: TRBJ2-7; d_gene: NA; len: 15; abundance: NA; CDR3aa: CASSREVSGSYEQYF; CDR3nt: TGTGCCAGCAGCCGAGAGGTCAGCGGCTCCTACGAGCAGTACTTC
v_gene: TRBV5-1; j_gene: TRBJ1-2; d_gene: NA; len: 15; abundance: few; CDR3aa: CASSLVGDTNYGYTF; CDR3nt: TGCGCCAGCAGCTTGGTTGGCGACACGAACTATGGCTACACCTTC
v_gene: TRBV5-6; j_gene: TRBJ1-4; d_gene: NA; len: 12; abundance: NA; CDR3aa: CASSLQGEKLFF; CDR3nt: TGTGCCAGCAGCCTCCAGGGGGAAAAACTGTTTTTT
v_gene: TRBV27; j_gene: TRBJ1-4; d_gene: NA; len: 15; abundance: few; CDR3aa: CASSLFSGVNEKLFF; CDR3nt: TGTGCCAGCAGTTTATTTTCAGGGGTTAATGAAAAACTGTTTTTT
v_gene: TRBV11-2; j_gene: TRBJ2-7; d_gene: NA; len: 11; abundance: NA; CDR3aa: CASRQGSEQYF; CDR3nt: TGTGCCAGCAGGCAAGGGAGCGAGCAGTACTTC
v_gene: TRBV3-1; j_gene: TRBJ2-1; d_gene: NA; len: 14; abundance: NA; CDR3aa: CASSQEAAPHEQFF; CDR3nt: TGTGCCAGCAGCCAAGAAGCAGCCCCCCATGAGCAGTTCTTC
v_gene: TRBV25-1; j_gene: TRBJ1-6; d_gene: NA; len: 15; abundance: NA; CDR3aa: CAGSEYQGSRSPLHF; CDR3nt: TGTGCCGGCAGTGAATATCAGGGAAGTCGTTCACCCCTCCACTTT
v_gene: TRBV4-3; j_gene: TRBJ2-7; d_gene: NA; len: 16; abundance: NA; CDR3aa: CASSQDNRESSYERYF; CDR3nt: TGCGCCAGCAGCCAAGATAATAGGGAGAGCTCCTACGAGCGGTACTTC
v_gene: TRBV7-2; j_gene: TRBJ2-5; d_gene: NA; len: 15; abundance: few; CDR3aa: CASSLAGQSQETQYF; CDR3nt: TGTGCCAGCAGCTTAGCGGGGCAGAGCCAAGAGACCCAGTACTTC
v_gene: TRBV28; j_gene: TRBJ2-7; d_gene: NA; len: 15; abundance: few; CDR3aa: CASSRRQVPPYEQYF; CDR3nt: TGTGCCAGCAGCCGGAGACAGGTGCCCCCCTACGAGCAGTACTTC